This T cell receptor beta chain originates from a study of naive and memory T cell subsets (dated by TCRdb to about 2017). For the study in its entirety: Sorted naive and memory T cell subsets from peripheral blood were analyzed in the study using a UMI-based, open-source pipeline for TCR alpha and beta sequencing. RNA was DNase-treated and reverse transcribed with TCR constant-region primers, mostly using SuperScript III. The functional CMV T cell responses agreed completely with IgG serology results.

Sequences MDHEN (CDR1) and SYDVKM (CDR2) are obtained from the germline V gene. Counted from cysteine to phenylalanine, this CDR3 has 14 amino acids. The sequence is cut down to CDR3 DNA, 42 bases in frame from base 1. Ends trimmed: V by 8 bases, J by 7 bases; bases unmatched to a gene: 4. As concerns this clonotype: Its antigen remains undetermined. The sample holds no much larger clone one base away, and base qualities are not on file.

General study outcomes and caveats: RNA-based TCR counts may be influenced by expression changes linked to T cell activation and differentiation. A power law was followed by TCR abundance, with an exponent that differed between naive and memory subsets but was consistent across the three individuals. No ground truth was available to validate the repertoire findings for the naive and memory subsets. In both CD4 and CD8 cells, a rise in Gini index and a fall in Shannon and inverse Simpson diversity were observed from naive through CM, EM and EMRA. After error correction, over 95% of naive TCR sequences appeared only once, giving much steeper abundance distributions than memory subsets. A clonotype was defined as a single alpha or beta chain sequence rather than as a paired alpha/beta receptor. A few larger clonotypes were present in naive repertoires, especially CD8 naive repertoires, and these clonotypes were possibly memory cells re-expressing CD45RA.

The library came from UMI-ligation and nested PCR. To cover both TRBC1 and TRBC2, the beta constant-region primer consisted of an equimolar mix of two oligonucleotides. The ligated cDNA went through four rounds of PCR with nested alpha and beta constant-region primers together with the SP2 primer. A single-stranded oligonucleotide containing the SP2 primer and a 12-nucleotide UMI was joined to the 3' end of the cDNA by T4 RNA ligase 1. The ligation reaction was incubated at 16°C for about 20-25 hours. PCR2 was typically performed as a SYBR Green qPCR and was stopped at a predetermined threshold so that over-amplification was prevented. Every purification after the first one was done using Agencourt AMPure XP magnetic beads. Library quantification was done by Qubit, followed by a TapeStation check on which the main peak was expected at around 650 bp. Pooled libraries were sequenced on an Illumina MiSeq using v2 2x251 paired-end kits, and typically roughly 0.95-2.2 million reads were obtained per sample. Each sample library was pooled at about 4 nM, and about 5-8% PhiX was included to improve cluster recognition. As for the original processing: Using tag matching that tolerated one base-pair mismatch, Decombinator assigned V and J genes to FASTQ reads that had been processed by Demultiplexor. UMIs were used by Collapsinator to correct both sequencing errors and frequency errors arising from PCR heterogeneity. TCRs were translated and CDR3s were extracted from the conserved cysteine to the FGXG phenylalanine by CDR3Translator, with non-productive sequences being flagged. Gini, Shannon entropy and inverse Simpson indices were calculated on repertoires subsampled to equal numbers of UMI-defined TCRs. Clonotype abundance distributions were fitted to a power law by maximum likelihood within the linear range. On one naive CD8 sample, the pipeline and MIGEC gave similar UMI counts, unique TCR numbers and clonal distributions. In one analysis, naive TCRs also found in any memory subset of the same donor were removed from the naive repertoire. A set of 6,000 to 8,000 CMV-associated CDR3 sequences, compiled from VDJdb and a published dataset, was used to search the repertoires. The raw public reads went through TCRdb reprocessing: fastp at Q25, MiXCR clone calling, in-frame beta chains kept. Every entry covers one CDR3 protein and lists the most common genes and DNA from its rows. Here the V and J calls rest on TCRdb's processing, not on the authors' analysis. This sample has approximately 140,000 distinct CDR3 sequences in its table, and around 21% of those were observed once. The leading ten clones occupy 0.6% to 0.8% of the sample.

From the second PCR step onward, the TCR alpha chain libraries and the TCR beta chain libraries were amplified separately. To determine each donor's CMV status, fresh PBMCs were stimulated overnight with CMV viral lysate, and IFNgamma production from CD4+ T cells was then assessed. Miltenyi beads were used first to positively select CD4 T cells, and CD8 T cells were then positively selected from the CD4-negative fraction. Cells stained for CD3, CD4, CD8, CD45RA, CD27 and a live/dead dye were sorted on a BD Aria II into four subsets by CD45RA and CD27. Blood came from three healthy volunteers, each fractionated into CD4 and CD8 T cells and then into four differentiation subsets. Approximately 0.11 L of peripheral blood was drawn per donor, and PBMC were isolated by Ficoll-Paque PLUS density-gradient centrifugation. Sorted cells were lysed in RLT buffer, after which RNA was extracted using a Qiagen RNeasy kit and stored at -80 degrees C.

The chain uses TRBV28 and TRBJ1-6, and 11 junctional nucleotides match TRBD1. This TCR was sampled from a human donor in good health. The sample taken for sequencing was naive CD8+ T cells from blood. Reading the label with the study, this specimen's cell subset or site is: naive T cells, CD45RA high CD27+. CDR3 protein: CASGTGGGNSPLHF. The sequence in DNA is TGTGCCAGCGGGACAGGGGGGGGAAATTCACCCCTCCACTTT.